The 29 T cell receptor beta chains in this list originate from one sample, sequenced in a study of CD8 T cells in ankylosing spondylitis. One entry per CDR3 protein results from TCRdb running MiXCR on the 5' RACE reads. The sample has 300,000 to 400,000 distinct CDR3 sequences; roughly 15% are singletons. The specimen was blood, either unsorted or a sorted T cell fraction (not recorded which). Receptor source: a male donor with ankylosing spondylitis or in good health (not recorded which).

This clonotype was seen ten or more times. The CDR3 protein is CASSLFQSYTF. The CDR3, as DNA: TGTGCCAGCAGCTTATTCCAATCCTACACCTTC. The genes are TRBV7-9 and TRBJ1-2, with no clear D. In germline, CDR1 is SEHNR, CDR2 FQNEAQ (reference sequence). The CDR3 is 11 residues long. Trimming left V 2 bases short and J 10 bases short, with 8 bases between. Using reference TRBV7-9 and TRBJ1-2 for the parts outside the CDR3, the full variable domain is DTGVSQNPRHKITKRGQNVTFRCDPISEHNRLYWYRQTLGQGPEFLTYFQNEAQLEKSRLLSDRFSAERPKGSFSTLEIQRTEQGDSAMYLCASSLFQSYTFGSGTRLTVV.

This clonotype was counted between two and nine times. The chain recombines TRBV19 with TRBJ2-3; tentatively, D is TRBD2 (5 bases). Looked up from germline, CDR1 is LNHDA and CDR2 is SQIVND (reference sequence). The CDR3 spans 13 residues. V was shortened by 3 bases and J by 5 bases, with 9 bases between the two germline ends. CDR3 region: CASSIGEGDTQYF. CDR3 coding DNA: TGTGCCAGTAGTATCGGGGAAGGAGATACGCAGTATTTT.

The chain's CDR3 is CASSSRSSNYGYTF. CDR3 bases: TGTGCCAGCAGCAGCCGTTCGTCTAACTATGGCTACACCTTC. The V call is TRBV12-3 or TRBV12-4, the J call TRBJ1-2, with D unclear. Trimming left V 6 bases short and J 0 bases short, with 11 bases between. The CDR3 is made up of 14 amino acids.

This rearrangement joins TRBV15 to TRBJ2-5; the D is unclear. Germline V gives CDR1 LNHNV, CDR2 YYDKDF (reference sequence). Deletions cut 3 bases from V and 1 base from J, with 9 bases between. The length of the CDR3 is 14 residues. The CDR3, as DNA: TGTGCCACCAGCAGGGTTTCTCTCCAAGAGACCCAGTACTTC. Translation gives CATSRVSLQETQYF.

In DNA form, the CDR3 reads TGTGCCAGCACCCTTAGGGCGGTCAATGAGCAGTTCTTC. As protein: CASTLRAVNEQFF. The V and J genes are TRBV7-2 and TRBJ2-1; no clear D gene. CDR3 length: 13 amino acids. The V gene's germline CDR1 is SGHTA and CDR2 FQGNSA. V lost 7 bases and J 6 bases, leaving 13 bases between the germline ends. Variable domain in full (rest from reference TRBV7-2 and TRBJ2-1): GAGVSQSPSNKVTEKGKDVELRCDPISGHTALYWYRQSLGQGLEFLIYFQGNSAPDKSGLPSDRFSAERTGGSVSTLTIQRTQQEDSAVYLCASTLRAVNEQFFGPGTRLTVL.

J is TRBJ1-4 and V is TRBV5-1; D remains unclear. Germline CDR1 reads SGHRS; CDR2 reads YFSETQ. Trimming cost V 1 base and J 8 bases, with 12 bases left between them. The CDR3 sequence is 14 residues long. CDR3 bases: TGCGCCAGCAGCTTGAGCAGGCCGGGGGAAAAACTGTTTTTT. It codes for CASSLSRPGEKLFF.

This clonotype was detected only a few times. The genes are TRBV12-3 or TRBV12-4 and TRBJ2-7; D remains unclear. Between the trimmed V and J ends, which lost 5 bases and 7 bases, there was a span of 12 bases. CDR3 size: 12 residues. CDR3: CASSPVLGEQYF. The CDR3 region has the DNA TGTGCCAGCAGTCCGGTCCTAGGGGAGCAGTACTTC.

This clonotype was detected once. The chain has TRBV6-6 and TRBJ1-1; D may be TRBD1 (5 bases). Germline values: CDR1 MNHNY, CDR2 SVGAGI (reference sequence). The CDR3 totals 12 residues. Deletions cut 7 bases from V and 7 bases from J, with 13 bases between. CDR3 loop: CASTKDTLEAFF. As DNA, the CDR3 is TGTGCCAGCACCAAGGACACGCTTGAAGCTTTCTTT.

This chain joins TRBV5-1 and TRBJ2-5, with a weak D call TRBD2 (6 bases). The germline V gene has CDR1 SGHRS and CDR2 YFSETQ. This CDR3 comprises 16 residues. Trimming cost V 4 bases and J 2 bases, with 18 bases left between them. The CDR3 sequence: CASSPLSGAGQETQYF. Written as DNA, the CDR3 is TGCGCCAGCAGCCCCTTGAGTGGGGCGGGGCAAGAGACCCAGTACTTC. The full variable domain, its missing parts supplied by reference TRBV5-1 and TRBJ2-5, is KAGVTQTPRYLIKTRGQQVTLSCSPISGHRSVSWYQQTPGQGLQFLFEYFSETQRNKGNFPGRFSGRQFSNSRSEMNVSTLELGDSALYLCASSPLSGAGQETQYFGPGTRLLVL.

This clonotype was seen a handful of times. The chain couples TRBV5-6 to TRBJ2-7, with D uncertain. Germline assignment: CDR1 SGHDT and CDR2 YYEEEE. V was cut by 2 bases and J by 6 bases, with 12 bases left in between. The CDR3 is 13 amino acids. The CDR3 region has the DNA TGTGCCAGCAGCTTCGCGCCTTTGGGCGAGCAGTACTTC. This sequence encodes CASSFAPLGEQYF.

The chain recombines TRBV27 with TRBJ2-5, with a weak D call TRBD2 (5 bases). The CDR3 is 13 residues long. Between the trimmed V and J ends, which lost 5 bases and 3 bases, there was a span of 10 bases. The germline gives CDR1 MNHEY, CDR2 SMNVEV (reference sequence). CDR3 in DNA: TGTGCCAGCAGTCGTGCGGGTGAAGAGACCCAGTACTTC. Its translation is CASSRAGEETQYF.

This clonotype showed up just a few times. This chain uses TRBV20-1 with TRBJ2-3, with 14 bases lining up with TRBD2. Trimming took 6 bases from V and 2 from J; bases not matched to a gene: 4. This CDR3 region has 15 residues. Germline lookup yields CDR1 DFQATT and CDR2 SNEGSKA (reference sequence). The DNA of the CDR3 is TGCAGTGCCAAGGGACTAGCGGGGGTCACAGATACGCAGTATTTT. Translated, it gives CSAKGLAGVTDTQYF.

The chain's CDR3 is CSPRDRNTEAFF. Here the CDR3 DNA reads TGCAGTCCTCGAGACAGGAACACTGAAGCTTTCTTT. The chain joins TRBV20-1 to TRBJ1-1, with D tentatively TRBD1 (5 bases). Germline V gene data show CDR1 as DFQATT and CDR2 as SNEGSKA (reference sequence). The germline V and J ends were trimmed by 8 bases and 1 base, with 11 bases remaining between them. The CDR3 loop spans 12 amino acids.

The V call is TRBV11-3, the J call TRBJ1-1; 8 nucleotides align to TRBD1. The V gene end was trimmed by 2 bases and the J gene end by 1 base; junction bases not matched to a gene: 9. The CDR3 runs to 17 residues. Germline assignment: CDR1 SGHNT and CDR2 YENEEA. The CDR3 coding sequence is TGTGCCAGCAGCTTAACCCTCCCAACAGGGGGGAACACTGAAGCTTTCTTT. This sequence encodes CASSLTLPTGGNTEAFF. Based on the CDR3 plus reference TRBV11-3 and TRBJ1-1, the full variable domain is EAGVVQSPRYKIIEKKQPVAFWCNPISGHNTLYWYLQNLGQGPELLIRYENEEAVDDSQLPKDRFSAERLKGVDSTLKIQPAELGDSAVYLCASSLTLPTGGNTEAFFGQGTRLTVV.

This clonotype was seen a few times. V and J are TRBV11-1 and TRBJ1-2; D is uncertain. The V gene lost 1 base and the J gene lost 0 bases, with 24 bases spanning the gap. Germline lookup yields CDR1 SGHAT and CDR2 FQDESV (reference sequence). The CDR3 is made up of 20 amino acids. CDR3: CASSLEGPPTLEKSNYGYTF. The DNA for the CDR3 is TGTGCCAGCAGCTTAGAAGGCCCCCCGACACTTGAAAAATCTAACTATGGCTACACCTTC. Together with reference TRBV11-1 and TRBJ1-2, the CDR3 gives the full variable domain: EAEVAQSPRYKITEKSQAVAFWCDPISGHATLYWYRQILGQGPELLVQFQDESVVDDSQLPKDRFSAERLKGVDSTLKIQPAELGDSAMYLCASSLEGPPTLEKSNYGYTFGSGTRLTVV.

This clonotype was counted between two and nine times. The V call is TRBV7-9, the J call TRBJ1-5, with 8 bases matching TRBD1. CDR3 length: 16 residues. Germline V gives CDR1 SEHNR, CDR2 FQNEAQ (reference sequence). Trimming cost V 3 bases and J 4 bases; bases outside gene matches: 8. CDR3 nucleotide sequence: TGTGCCAGCAGCTTGGCGACAGGGGTGAGGAATCAGCCCCAGCATTTT. Its translation is CASSLATGVRNQPQHF.

In its sample, this clonotype was seen a few times. V gene TRBV5-6 combines with J gene TRBJ2-7; 10 bases match TRBD1. CDR3 length: 15 residues. CDR1 and CDR2 (germline): SGHDT, YYEEEE. V gave up 4 bases and J gave up 6 bases; unmatched junction bases: 10. For the CDR3, the DNA is TGTGCCAGCAGCCTCCCGGGACAGGGGCCTCTCGAGCAGTACTTC. Protein product: CASSLPGQGPLEQYF.

This clonotype has just a few counts. The gene calls are TRBV19 and TRBJ1-1; TRBD1 matches at 8 bases. Losses at the gene ends were 4 bases for V and 5 bases for J; bases not matched to a gene: 6. Germline values: CDR1 LNHDA, CDR2 SQIVND (reference sequence). The CDR3 extends over 14 amino acids. CDR3 DNA sequence: TGTGCCAGTAGTAGAACAGGGGGAGAAACTGAAGCTTTCTTT. Its translation: CASSRTGGETEAFF.

This clonotype occurred many times. This chain joins TRBV25-1 and TRBJ2-1; 12 positions match TRBD2. Trimming at V came to 3 bases and at J to 8 bases, leaving 14 bases not matched to a gene. In germline, CDR1 is MGHDK, CDR2 SYGVNS. This CDR3 comprises 18 residues. Here the CDR3 reads CASSDSSGRAGSDYEQFF. The CDR3 DNA reads as TGTGCCAGCAGTGATTCTAGCGGGAGGGCCGGGTCCGACTATGAGCAGTTCTTC.

The chain links TRBV5-1 to TRBJ2-1; 7 bases fit TRBD1. The CDR3 sequence is 15 residues long. Per the germline V gene, CDR1 is SGHRS and CDR2 is YFSETQ. Unmatched junction bases numbered 13, after V lost 3 bases and J lost 10 bases. CDR3 sequence: CASSSPGTATWEQFF. The CDR3, as DNA: TGCGCCAGCAGCTCCCCCGGGACAGCAACATGGGAGCAGTTCTTC.

This clonotype was seen repeatedly, ten times or more. J is TRBJ2-7 and V is TRBV7-8; TRBD2 agrees at 10 bases. The CDR3 runs 16 residues. Germline V gives CDR1 SGHVS, CDR2 FQNEAQ. J lost 0 bases, V lost 2 bases, and 4 bases had no gene match. CDR3 sequence (DNA): TGTGCCAGCAGCTTACGAAGGACTAGCGGCTCCTACGAGCAGTACTTC. It encodes CASSLRRTSGSYEQYF.

At least ten counts were recorded for this clonotype. The rearrangement joins TRBV5-1 to TRBJ2-5, with TRBD2 matching over 11 bases. Unmatched junction bases numbered 4, after V lost 4 bases and J lost 5 bases. Looked up from germline, CDR1 is SGHRS and CDR2 is YFSETQ. The CDR3 is 14 residues long. The CDR3 spells CASSPTSGKETQYF. As DNA, the CDR3 is TGCGCCAGCAGCCCGACTAGCGGGAAGGAGACCCAGTACTTC.

This clonotype showed up just a few times. The rearrangement uses TRBV10-3 and TRBJ1-1, with 7 bases matching TRBD1. Germline V CDR1 and CDR2: ENHRY, SYGVKD. V gave up 6 bases and J gave up 3 bases; unmatched junction bases: 7. The CDR3 loop spans 14 amino acids. The CDR3 sequence is CAISTGRGYTEAFF. Here the CDR3 DNA reads TGTGCCATCAGCACTGGCAGGGGGTACACTGAAGCTTTCTTT.

The chain links TRBV5-1 to TRBJ2-2; D is undetermined. V lost 0 bases to trimming and J lost 0 bases, with 9 bases between them. The germline gives CDR1 SGHRS, CDR2 YFSETQ. The CDR3 spans 16 residues. The CDR3 bases are TGCGCCAGCAGCTTGGCCGCCAACCCGAACACCGGGGAGCTGTTTTTT. It encodes CASSLAANPNTGELFF. The complete variable domain, with remaining parts taken from reference TRBV5-1 and TRBJ2-2, reads KAGVTQTPRYLIKTRGQQVTLSCSPISGHRSVSWYQQTPGQGLQFLFEYFSETQRNKGNFPGRFSGRQFSNSRSEMNVSTLELGDSALYLCASSLAANPNTGELFFGEGSRLTVL.

The V call is TRBV7-2, the J call TRBJ2-2; a possible D gene is TRBD2 (6 bases). This CDR3 is built from 15 residues. The germline V gene encodes CDR1 SGHTA and CDR2 FQGNSA. Trimming took off 4 bases at V and 3 bases at J, with 12 bases between the two ends. CDR3 sequence (DNA): TGTGCCAGCAGCTACCGGGACTCCTACACCGGGGAGCTGTTTTTT. Residues: CASSYRDSYTGELFF.

The genes are TRBV6-4 and TRBJ1-1, with D unclear. Trimming pared 5 bases from V and 1 base from J, leaving 8 bases between. The CDR3 covers 13 residues. CDR1 is MRHNA and CDR2 is SNTAGT in the germline V gene. The CDR3 loop reads CASSQSPNTEAFF. CDR3 bases: TGTGCCAGCAGTCAGAGTCCGAACACTGAAGCTTTCTTT.

This clonotype turned up a few times. The gene calls are TRBV4-1 and TRBJ2-1; the match to TRBD2 covers 7 bases. Germline V gene lookup returns CDR1 MGHRA and CDR2 YSYEKL. There are 17 residues in the CDR3. J gave up 4 bases and V 1 base, and 10 bases lay outside the gene matches. Here the CDR3 DNA reads TGCGCCAGCAGCCAAGTGAAAGGGGCAGCGGGGTACAATGAGCAGTTCTTC. It is translated as CASSQVKGAAGYNEQFF.

In its sample, this clonotype was seen many times. J is TRBJ1-6 and V is TRBV5-1; D remains unclear. The CDR3 is made up of 12 amino acids. Germline V gene lookup returns CDR1 SGHRS and CDR2 YFSETQ. Trimming cost V 4 bases and J 5 bases, with 4 bases left between them. CDR3 residues: CASSQDNSPLHF. In DNA, the CDR3 is TGCGCCAGCAGCCAGGATAATTCACCCCTCCACTTT.

The table lists this clonotype with many counts. This rearrangement joins TRBV7-2 to TRBJ1-2; D might be TRBD1 (6 bases). Germline V gene data show CDR1 as SGHTA and CDR2 as FQGNSA. The CDR3 extends over 12 amino acids. The V and J ends lost 5 bases and 8 bases respectively, with 12 bases between them. CDR3 coding DNA: TGTGCCAGCAGCCTCAGGGGAAACGGCTACACCTTC. Translated, it gives CASSLRGNGYTF.